A selection of T cell receptor beta chains follows, all from one sample in a study of blood T cell repertoires in COVID-19. Measured with immunoSEQ multiplex PCR; TCRdb has only the in-frame clones, and not every one. The repertoire holds roughly 260,000 clones, with around 90% as singletons. What was sequenced was peripheral blood. These receptors all come from a woman aged 50 to 65 who had recovered from COVID-19. Each CDR3 is given with its conserved first and last residue. Fields, in order: clone size, J gene, D gene, V gene, CDR3 protein, CDR3 DNA. The D gene is left open where the match is weak. Clone size is given for some rows only: seen once, a few or many times, or a class if the clone is expanded.

clone_size: -
j_call: TRBJ2-1
d_call: -
v_call: TRBV5-1
cdr3_aa: CASSPRTVYNEQFF
cdr3_nt: TGCGCCAGCAGCCCCAGGACAGTCTACAATGAGCAGTTCTTC

clone_size: -
j_call: TRBJ1-1
d_call: TRBD1
v_call: TRBV7-8
cdr3_aa: CASSLRDSNTEAFF
cdr3_nt: TGTGCCAGCAGCCTGAGGGACAGCAACACTGAAGCTTTCTTT

clone_size: few
j_call: TRBJ1-1
d_call: -
v_call: TRBV5-1
cdr3_aa: CASSLAGGGEAFF
cdr3_nt: TGCGCCAGCAGCTTAGCCGGGGGAGGGGAAGCTTTCTTT

clone_size: -
j_call: TRBJ2-1
d_call: -
v_call: TRBV3-1/TRBV3-2
cdr3_aa: CASSHAGTWTYNEQFF
cdr3_nt: TGTGCCAGCAGCCATGCCGGGACATGGACCTACAATGAGCAGTTCTTC

clone_size: -
j_call: TRBJ1-6
d_call: -
v_call: TRBV4-3
cdr3_aa: CASSRGGGIVAPLHF
cdr3_nt: TGCGCCAGCAGCCGGGGTGGGGGGATTGTGGCACCCCTCCACTTT

clone_size: -
j_call: TRBJ2-3
d_call: TRBD2
v_call: TRBV5-1
cdr3_aa: CASSLTSGFSTDTQYF
cdr3_nt: TGCGCCAGCAGCTTGACTAGCGGGTTTAGCACAGATACGCAGTATTTT

clone_size: -
j_call: TRBJ1-3
d_call: -
v_call: TRBV5-6
cdr3_aa: CASSAPGRGNTIYF
cdr3_nt: TGTGCCAGCAGTGCCCCCGGTAGAGGAAACACCATATATTTT

clone_size: -
j_call: TRBJ1-1
d_call: -
v_call: TRBV19
cdr3_aa: CASTRRGTEAFF
cdr3_nt: TGTGCCAGTACCCGAAGGGGGACTGAAGCTTTCTTT

clone_size: -
j_call: TRBJ1-1
d_call: TRBD1
v_call: TRBV10-3
cdr3_aa: CAISKTGGRDTEAFF
cdr3_nt: TGTGCCATCAGTAAAACAGGGGGCCGGGACACTGAAGCTTTCTTT

clone_size: once
j_call: TRBJ2-1
d_call: TRBD2
v_call: TRBV2
cdr3_aa: CASSERGGFRDEQFF
cdr3_nt: TGTGCCAGCAGTGAACGGGGGGGCTTTCGGGATGAGCAGTTCTTC

clone_size: once
j_call: TRBJ2-7
d_call: -
v_call: TRBV19
cdr3_aa: CASSIVDNDYEQYF
cdr3_nt: TGTGCCAGTAGTATAGTTGACAATGACTACGAGCAGTACTTC

clone_size: -
j_call: TRBJ2-7
d_call: TRBD1
v_call: TRBV11-1
cdr3_aa: CASSSKDRGTYEQYF
cdr3_nt: TGTGCCAGCAGCTCAAAAGACAGGGGAACCTACGAGCAGTACTTC

clone_size: -
j_call: TRBJ1-2
d_call: -
v_call: TRBV27
cdr3_aa: CASSWGRLGGGGYTF
cdr3_nt: TGTGCCAGCTCCTGGGGCAGACTAGGTGGTGGAGGCTACACCTTC

clone_size: -
j_call: TRBJ1-2
d_call: -
v_call: TRBV28
cdr3_aa: CASSTVNYGYTF
cdr3_nt: TGTGCCAGCAGTACGGTTAACTATGGCTACACCTTC

clone_size: -
j_call: TRBJ2-2
d_call: -
v_call: TRBV6-5
cdr3_aa: CASRATWTNTGELFF
cdr3_nt: TGTGCCAGCCGCGCTACATGGACTAACACCGGGGAGCTGTTTTTT

clone_size: -
j_call: TRBJ1-6
d_call: -
v_call: TRBV5-1
cdr3_aa: CASSLSRGDSYNSPLHF
cdr3_nt: TGCGCCAGCAGCTTGTCCAGGGGAGACTCCTATAATTCACCCCTCCACTTT

clone_size: -
j_call: TRBJ2-3
d_call: -
v_call: TRBV5-5
cdr3_aa: CASSLESILAGDTQYF
cdr3_nt: TGTGCCAGCAGCTTGGAATCGATCCTCGCAGGAGATACGCAGTATTTT

clone_size: -
j_call: TRBJ2-7
d_call: -
v_call: TRBV21-1
cdr3_aa: CASSKRNGQDLYEQYF
cdr3_nt: TGTGCCAGCAGCAAGAGGAACGGACAGGATCTTTACGAGCAGTACTTC

clone_size: -
j_call: TRBJ1-5
d_call: -
v_call: TRBV14
cdr3_aa: CASSGASQGPQHF
cdr3_nt: TGTGCCAGCAGCGGAGCTTCTCAGGGGCCCCAGCATTTT

clone_size: -
j_call: TRBJ2-3
d_call: -
v_call: TRBV5-1
cdr3_aa: CASSLKGQPDTQYF
cdr3_nt: TGCGCCAGCAGCTTGAAAGGACAGCCGGATACGCAGTATTTT

clone_size: -
j_call: TRBJ2-3
d_call: -
v_call: TRBV9
cdr3_aa: CASSARPVSDTQYF
cdr3_nt: TGTGCCAGCAGCGCGAGGCCGGTTTCAGATACGCAGTATTTT

clone_size: -
j_call: TRBJ1-3
d_call: -
v_call: TRBV5-1
cdr3_aa: CASSSGQIGNTIYF
cdr3_nt: TGCGCCAGCAGCTCGGGACAAATCGGAAACACCATATATTTT

clone_size: once
j_call: TRBJ2-7
d_call: -
v_call: TRBV9
cdr3_aa: CASSVDQGGYEQYF
cdr3_nt: TGTGCCAGCAGCGTAGATCAGGGGGGATACGAGCAGTACTTC

clone_size: many
j_call: TRBJ1-4
d_call: -
v_call: TRBV5-4
cdr3_aa: CASSLFGEKLFF
cdr3_nt: TGTGCCAGCAGCTTGTTCGGTGAAAAACTGTTTTTT

clone_size: -
j_call: TRBJ2-2
d_call: TRBD2
v_call: TRBV10-3
cdr3_aa: CATAGTSGRGTGELFF
cdr3_nt: TGTGCCACGGCCGGGACTAGCGGGAGAGGCACCGGGGAGCTGTTTTTT

clone_size: -
j_call: TRBJ2-3
d_call: TRBD1
v_call: TRBV18
cdr3_aa: CASSLYLEFGTGGGTDTQYF
cdr3_nt: TGTGCCAGCTCACTTTATTTGGAGTTCGGGACAGGGGGAGGCACAGATACGCAGTATTTT